These T cell receptor beta chains were read from a single sample in a study of OX40 agonist ivuxolimab in advanced cancers. Data came from immunoSEQ multiplex PCR; TCRdb stores just in-frame clones and leaves some out. The sample contains over 25,000 clones, 80% of which appear only once. The input for sequencing was CD4+ or CD8+ T cells sorted from blood, taken in a trial of the OX40 agonist ivuxolimab. These receptor sequences come from an adult with an advanced solid tumor such as melanoma, head and neck, liver or kidney cancer. The CDR3 runs from the conserved cysteine through the conserved F or W. D genes are given only for firm matches. Some rows mark clone size as missing; the rest say once, few, many or name a class of expanded clone.

V gene	J gene	clone size	D gene	CDR3 protein	CDR3 DNA
TRBV28	TRBJ2-4	-	-	CASSLGVIAKNIQYF	TGTGCCAGCAGTTTGGGTGTTATAGCCAAAAACATTCAGTACTTC
TRBV6-6	TRBJ1-2	-	-	CASRPFETGPSGYTF	TGTGCCAGCAGGCCTTTCGAGACAGGACCCAGCGGCTACACCTTC
TRBV7-2	TRBJ1-1	-	-	CASSSFSGFGRTEAFF	TGTGCCAGCAGCTCATTCTCGGGGTTCGGTCGGACTGAAGCTTTCTTT
TRBV19	TRBJ1-1	-	-	CASSSLEGTQNTEAFF	TGTGCCAGTAGTAGCTTAGAAGGGACACAGAACACTGAAGCTTTCTTT
TRBV6-6	TRBJ1-3	-	-	CASSPSFSGNTIYF	TGTGCCAGCAGTCCCAGTTTCTCTGGAAACACCATATATTTT
TRBV28	TRBJ1-2	-	TRBD1	CASSLATGLTNYGYTF	TGTGCCAGCAGTTTAGCGACAGGGCTAACTAACTATGGCTACACCTTC
TRBV5-1	TRBJ2-2	-	TRBD2	CASSGLAGNTGELFF	TGCGCCAGCAGCGGACTAGCGGGGAACACCGGGGAGCTGTTTTTT
TRBV5-1	TRBJ2-5	-	TRBD1	CASSKGQGYGETQYF	TGCGCCAGCAGCAAGGGACAGGGATATGGAGAGACCCAGTACTTC
TRBV5-1	TRBJ2-3	few	-	CASSLEQILTDTQYF	TGCGCCAGCAGCCTCGAACAGATCTTGACAGATACGCAGTATTTT
TRBV30	TRBJ2-7	-	-	CAWSPPGPYEQYF	TGTGCCTGGAGTCCCCCAGGGCCCTACGAGCAGTACTTC
TRBV5-1	TRBJ2-2	few	TRBD1	CASSLRTGPGAGELFF	TGCGCCAGCAGCTTACGGACAGGGCCGGGGGCCGGGGAGCTGTTTTTT
TRBV30	TRBJ1-2	few	-	CAWSGRGGYGYTF	TGTGCCTGGAGTGGCAGGGGAGGGTATGGCTACACCTTC
TRBV7-9	TRBJ2-7	-	-	CASSLEGAFEQYF	TGTGCCAGCAGCTTAGAAGGGGCCTTCGAGCAGTACTTC
TRBV27	TRBJ1-6	-	-	CASRVGGATGSPLHF	TGTGCCAGCAGGGTGGGGGGGGCCACGGGTTCACCCCTCCACTTT
TRBV4-1	TRBJ2-3	-	-	CASSQDPWGARVNTQYF	TGCGCCAGCAGCCAAGATCCTTGGGGGGCCAGGGTAAATACGCAGTATTTT
TRBV11-2	TRBJ1-3	-	-	CASTTGWGNTIYF	TGTGCCAGCACCACGGGGTGGGGAAACACCATATATTTT
TRBV18	TRBJ1-1	-	TRBD1	CASSTTGMTEAFF	TGTGCCAGCTCAACGACAGGGATGACTGAAGCTTTCTTT
TRBV6-1	TRBJ2-1	-	TRBD2	CASSEFLAGYNEQFF	TGTGCCAGCAGTGAATTTCTAGCGGGGTACAATGAGCAGTTCTTC
TRBV6-5	TRBJ2-1	-	-	CASSYSRVYNEQFF	TGTGCCAGCAGTTACTCGAGGGTGTACAATGAGCAGTTCTTC
TRBV7-9	TRBJ2-7	-	-	CASSLDYSASEQYF	TGTGCCAGCAGCTTAGACTATTCGGCCTCCGAGCAGTACTTC
TRBV19	TRBJ2-1	-	TRBD1	CASSDRQGLYNEQFF	TGTGCCAGTAGTGATCGACAGGGGCTTTACAATGAGCAGTTCTTC
TRBV27	TRBJ1-6	few	-	CASSSIGTPVSPLHF	TGTGCCAGCAGTTCCATCGGGACTCCCGTTTCACCCCTCCACTTT
TRBV5-6	TRBJ2-4	-	TRBD1	CASSQGQGIAKNIQYF	TGTGCCAGCAGCCAGGGACAGGGAATAGCCAAAAACATTCAGTACTTC
TRBV10-2	TRBJ1-2	-	-	CASSDSVRVYGYTF	TGCGCCAGCAGTGATTCGGTCAGGGTTTATGGCTACACCTTC
TRBV6-5	TRBJ2-3	-	-	CASNDRGGDTQYF	TGTGCCAGCAACGATCGGGGCGGCGATACGCAGTATTTT
TRBV15	TRBJ2-7	-	-	CATSRDGGSYEQYF	TGTGCCACCAGCAGAGATGGGGGCTCCTACGAGCAGTACTTC
TRBV7-7	TRBJ2-5	-	TRBD1	CASSQGGGKETQYF	TGTGCTAGCAGCCAAGGGGGCGGTAAAGAGACCCAGTACTTC
TRBV5-1	TRBJ1-1	-	-	CASSLSPVLAMNTEAFF	TGCGCCAGCAGCTTATCGCCCGTTCTCGCAATGAACACTGAAGCTTTCTTT
TRBV4-1	TRBJ2-1	-	-	CASSHSGTQPNEQFF	TGCGCCAGCAGCCACTCCGGGACACAGCCCAATGAGCAGTTCTTC
TRBV6-4	TRBJ2-3	once	TRBD2	CASSDLAGADTQYF	TGTGCCAGCAGTGACTTAGCGGGGGCAGATACGCAGTATTTT
TRBV2	TRBJ2-1	once	TRBD1	CAGRQGSYNEQFF	TGTGCCGGGCGACAGGGCTCCTACAATGAGCAGTTCTTC
TRBV7-2	TRBJ1-1	-	-	CASSLWGGGNTEAFF	TGTGCCAGCAGCTTATGGGGAGGAGGGAACACTGAAGCTTTCTTT
TRBV10-3	TRBJ1-1	-	-	CAISDYSWGAFF	TGTGCCATCAGCGATTATAGCTGGGGAGCTTTCTTT
TRBV9	TRBJ1-2	-	-	CASSPSPYGYTF	TGTGCCAGCAGCCCAAGCCCCTATGGCTACACCTTC
TRBV18	TRBJ2-3	-	-	CASSPPNTDTQYF	TGTGCCAGCTCACCACCGAACACAGATACGCAGTATTTT
TRBV27	TRBJ2-2	once	-	CASNGVNTGELFF	TGTGCCAGCAATGGGGTGAACACCGGGGAGCTGTTTTTT
TRBV5-1	TRBJ2-1	-	-	CASTRRGVVDGEQFF	TGCGCCAGCACCCGGCGCGGGGTAGTGGATGGTGAGCAGTTCTTC
TRBV2	TRBJ2-1	-	TRBD1	CASKLQGSLDEQFF	TGTGCCAGCAAGTTACAGGGGTCTTTAGATGAGCAGTTCTTC
TRBV5-1	TRBJ2-1	few	-	CASSLETGSYNEQFF	TGCGCCAGCAGCTTGGAGACGGGTTCCTACAATGAGCAGTTCTTC
TRBV19	TRBJ1-2	-	TRBD1	CATKKTGTNYGYTF	TGTGCCACTAAGAAGACAGGGACTAACTATGGCTACACCTTC
TRBV19	TRBJ1-2	-	-	CASKEDPSNYGYTF	TGTGCCAGTAAAGAGGACCCAAGTAACTATGGCTACACCTTC
TRBV9	TRBJ2-1	-	TRBD2	CASSAGGRGAYNEQFF	TGTGCCAGCAGCGCGGGGGGGCGGGGGGCCTACAATGAGCAGTTCTTC
TRBV15	TRBJ1-3	-	-	CATSERRGSGNTIYF	TGTGCCACCAGCGAGCGGCGGGGCTCTGGAAACACCATATATTTT
TRBV10-3	TRBJ2-3	-	TRBD2	CAISRTSGGPADTQYF	TGTGCCATCAGCCGAACTAGCGGGGGGCCCGCAGATACGCAGTATTTT
TRBV5-1	TRBJ2-1	-	TRBD2	CASMPGGFNEQFF	TGCGCCAGCATGCCGGGGGGGTTCAATGAGCAGTTCTTC
TRBV7-9	TRBJ2-5	-	-	CASSPELGTQYF	TGTGCCAGCAGCCCCGAGCTGGGGACCCAGTACTTC
TRBV29-1	TRBJ2-1	-	TRBD2	CSAGGGDYSYNEQFF	TGCAGCGCCGGGGGAGGGGATTACTCCTACAATGAGCAGTTCTTC
TRBV19	TRBJ1-4	-	TRBD1	CASSTRQGGSTNEKLFF	TGTGCCAGTAGTACCCGACAGGGGGGTTCAACTAATGAAAAACTGTTTTTT
TRBV10-1	TRBJ2-1	-	-	CASSESPDTLLGNEQFF	TGCGCCAGCAGTGAGTCGCCCGACACCCTTCTGGGCAATGAGCAGTTCTTC
TRBV18	TRBJ1-4	-	-	CASSDLYGSNEKLFF	TGTGCCAGCTCAGACTTATACGGGTCTAATGAAAAACTGTTTTTT
TRBV7-9	TRBJ1-4	-	-	CASSLATQGREKLFF	TGTGCCAGCAGCTTAGCTACCCAGGGGAGGGAAAAACTGTTTTTT
TRBV6-5	TRBJ1-2	-	TRBD1	CASSPGQGARYGYTF	TGTGCCAGCAGTCCAGGACAGGGGGCGCGCTATGGCTACACCTTC
TRBV6-5	TRBJ1-1	few	-	CASSSLRRGGLTEAFF	TGTGCCAGCAGTTCCCTCAGGAGGGGTGGGCTCACTGAAGCTTTCTTT
TRBV21-1	TRBJ2-3	-	-	CASSRGKGNTDTQYF	TGTGCCAGCAGCAGAGGGAAGGGAAACACAGATACGCAGTATTTT